Listed below are T cell receptor beta chains from one sample, sequenced in a study of blood T cell repertoires in COVID-19. Using immunoSEQ multiplex PCR, the repertoire was profiled, and TCRdb retains in-frame clones only, with some absent. The sample has 37,000 or so clones; approximately 86% are singletons. The sample consisted of peripheral blood. The receptors derive from a man between 65 and 85 years old with acute or convalescent COVID-19. CDR3s include the opening cysteine and the closing phenylalanine or tryptophan.

j_call	v_call	cdr3_aa
TRBJ2-2	TRBV7-3	CASSSDRGPGELFF
TRBJ2-1	TRBV11-3	CASSPRDYSNEQFF
TRBJ2-3	TRBV12-3/TRBV12-4	CASSGIAADTQYF
TRBJ2-3	TRBV9	CASSVAIRVGDTQYF
TRBJ1-2	TRBV3-1/TRBV3-2	CASSRDSYGYTF
TRBJ2-2	TRBV24-1	CATSEPGLAGEGSGELFF
TRBJ2-5	TRBV5-1	CASSVDQETQYF
TRBJ2-3	TRBV29-1	CSVGGRGIKQYF
TRBJ1-5	TRBV2	CASSGLRSNQPQHF
TRBJ1-4	TRBV5-4	CASRRDRATNEKLFF
TRBJ1-2	TRBV28	CASSLPGVNYGYTF
TRBJ1-5	TRBV7-2	CASSLARASNQPQHF
TRBJ1-1	TRBV2	CASSRNTEAFF
TRBJ1-2	TRBV5-6	CASSTGVDGYTF
TRBJ1-5	TRBV10-3	CAISAVGEGNQPQHF
TRBJ2-1	TRBV28	CASSLTSGYNEQFF
TRBJ2-5	TRBV7-3	CASSSGLAGTETQYF
TRBJ2-2	TRBV14	CASSLRPNTGELFF
TRBJ1-5	TRBV7-8	CASSFRGQPQHF
TRBJ1-3	TRBV2	CASRDRAYPSGNTIYF
TRBJ2-2	TRBV18	CASSAQGRSNTGELFF
TRBJ2-5	TRBV7-2	CASSSGTSPYNQYF
TRBJ1-5	TRBV18	CASSPSGQFSNQPQHF
TRBJ1-6	TRBV11-2	CASSSVGGQGPSNSPLHF
TRBJ2-1	TRBV14	CASSLLDSDNEQFF
TRBJ1-2	TRBV18	CASSPLPGQASQGYTF
TRBJ2-7	TRBV29-1	CSVGDFSSYEQYF
TRBJ1-5	TRBV18	CASSSAAAYSNQPQHF
TRBJ2-3	TRBV5-5	CASSLKGVAILSTDTQYF
TRBJ1-2	TRBV7-2	CASSLDAGNYGYTF
TRBJ2-2	TRBV3-1/TRBV3-2	CASRDINTGELFF
TRBJ2-1	TRBV9	CASSVVPSGRPSSYNEQFF
TRBJ2-1	TRBV5-1	CASSLTSGSVYNEQFF
TRBJ2-7	TRBV5-5	CASSPGLAGVVYEQYF
TRBJ1-1	TRBV5-1	CASSFRQDTEAFF
TRBJ1-2	TRBV24-1	CATSGQDINYGYTF
TRBJ2-3	TRBV6-6	CASSSGTSGTTDTQYF
TRBJ1-2	TRBV7-8	CASSWGQGAGFYGYTF
TRBJ2-7	TRBV6-2/TRBV6-3	CASGHIGTSYEQYF
TRBJ1-1	TRBV11-2	CASSLERQVGEAFF
TRBJ2-7	TRBV7-9	CASSLTSWTSGEPYEQYF
TRBJ1-1	TRBV18	CASSPGAPNTEAFF
TRBJ2-7	TRBV6-1	CASSDRDRSSYEQYF
TRBJ1-2	TRBV27	CASSLTGATGDYGYTF
TRBJ1-3	TRBV19	CASNPDRRGSGNTIYF
TRBJ1-4	TRBV29-1	CSVGMGREKLFF
TRBJ2-5	TRBV5-1	CASSAQTSGRVGTQYF
TRBJ2-1	TRBV6-4	CASSANLVGTVQFF
TRBJ2-1	TRBV19	CASNQGGSYNEQFF
TRBJ1-4	TRBV9	CASSSTPGATNEKLFF
TRBJ1-4	TRBV12-3/TRBV12-4	CASSQGPEKLFF
TRBJ2-7	TRBV19	CASGREPSSYEQYF
TRBJ2-3	TRBV20-1	CSASGPGGRGTDTQYF
TRBJ2-7	TRBV9	CASSVSGGIYEQYF
TRBJ2-1	TRBV6-4	CASSAGGSKNEQFF
TRBJ2-7	TRBV9	CASSSTGGVGGREQYF
TRBJ2-2	TRBV27	CASSFQTGNAGELFF
TRBJ2-1	TRBV5-1	CASSLGLANEQFF
TRBJ1-6	TRBV11-3	CASSSGQDDSPLHF
TRBJ2-5	TRBV5-1	CASSPPLGGRGTQYF